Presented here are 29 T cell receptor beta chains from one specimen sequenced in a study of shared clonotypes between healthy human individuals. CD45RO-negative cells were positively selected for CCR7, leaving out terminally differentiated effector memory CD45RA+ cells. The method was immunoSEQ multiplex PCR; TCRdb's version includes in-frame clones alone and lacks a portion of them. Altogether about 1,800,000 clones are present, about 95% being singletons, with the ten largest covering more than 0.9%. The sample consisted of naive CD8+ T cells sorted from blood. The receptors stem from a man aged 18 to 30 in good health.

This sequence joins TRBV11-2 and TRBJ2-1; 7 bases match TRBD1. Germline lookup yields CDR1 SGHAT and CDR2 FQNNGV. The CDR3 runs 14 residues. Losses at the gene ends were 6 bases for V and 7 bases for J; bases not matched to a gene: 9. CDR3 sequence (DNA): TGTGCCAGCAGTACACAGGGGTTGGATAATGAGCAGTTCTTC. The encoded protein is CASSTQGLDNEQFF.

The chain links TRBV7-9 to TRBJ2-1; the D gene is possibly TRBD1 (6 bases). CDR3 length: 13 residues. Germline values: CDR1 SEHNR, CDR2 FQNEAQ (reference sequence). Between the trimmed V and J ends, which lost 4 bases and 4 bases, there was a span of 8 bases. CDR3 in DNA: TGTGCCAGCAGCTCGGGACAATACAATGAGCAGTTCTTC. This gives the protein CASSSGQYNEQFF.

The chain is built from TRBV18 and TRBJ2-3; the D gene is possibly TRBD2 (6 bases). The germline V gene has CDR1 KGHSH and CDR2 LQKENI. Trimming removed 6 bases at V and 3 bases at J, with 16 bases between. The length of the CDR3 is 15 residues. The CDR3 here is CASSPTGGMTDTQYF. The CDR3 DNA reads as TGTGCCAGCTCGCCCACCGGGGGTATGACAGATACGCAGTATTTT.

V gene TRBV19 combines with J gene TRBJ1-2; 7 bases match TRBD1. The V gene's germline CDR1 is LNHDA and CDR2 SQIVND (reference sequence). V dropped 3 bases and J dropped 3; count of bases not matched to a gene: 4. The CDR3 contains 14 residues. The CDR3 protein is CASSIAGTDYGYTF. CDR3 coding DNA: TGTGCCAGTAGTATTGCCGGGACAGACTATGGCTACACCTTC.

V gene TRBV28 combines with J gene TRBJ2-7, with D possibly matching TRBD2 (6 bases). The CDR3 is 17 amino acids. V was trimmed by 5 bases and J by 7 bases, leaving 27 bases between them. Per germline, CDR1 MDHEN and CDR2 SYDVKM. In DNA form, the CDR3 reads TGTGCCAGCAGTACTCTCCTAGAGGAGGGGCACTACCAAGAGCAGTACTTC. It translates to CASSTLLEEGHYQEQYF. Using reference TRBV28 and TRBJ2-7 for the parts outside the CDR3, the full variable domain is DVKVTQSSRYLVKRTGEKVFLECVQDMDHENMFWYRQDPGLGLRLIYFSYDVKMKEKGDIPEGYSVSREKKERFSLILESASTNQTSMYLCASSTLLEEGHYQEQYFGPGTRLTVT.

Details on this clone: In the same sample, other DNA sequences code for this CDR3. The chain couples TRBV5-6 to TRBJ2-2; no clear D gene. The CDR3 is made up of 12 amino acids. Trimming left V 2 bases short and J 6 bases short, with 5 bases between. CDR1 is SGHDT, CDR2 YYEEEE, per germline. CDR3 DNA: TGTGCCAGCAGCTTAGGATCCGGGGAGCTGTTTTTT. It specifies CASSLGSGELFF.

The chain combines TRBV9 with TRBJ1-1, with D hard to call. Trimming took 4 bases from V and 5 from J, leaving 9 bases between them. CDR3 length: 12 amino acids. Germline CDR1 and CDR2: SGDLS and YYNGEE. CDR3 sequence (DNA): TGTGCCAGCAGCCCCGGCCAGACTGAAGCTTTCTTT. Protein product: CASSPGQTEAFF.

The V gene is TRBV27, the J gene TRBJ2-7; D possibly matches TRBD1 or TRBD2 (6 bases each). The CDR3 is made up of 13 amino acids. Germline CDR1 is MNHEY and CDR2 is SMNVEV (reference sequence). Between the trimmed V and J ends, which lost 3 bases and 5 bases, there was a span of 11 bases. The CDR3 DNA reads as TGTGCCAGCAGTTTTGGAGGGGGAAACGAGCAGTACTTC. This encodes CASSFGGGNEQYF.

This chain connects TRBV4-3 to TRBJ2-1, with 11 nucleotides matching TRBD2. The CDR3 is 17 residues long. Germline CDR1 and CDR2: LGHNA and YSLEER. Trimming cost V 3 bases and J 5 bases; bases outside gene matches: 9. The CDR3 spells CASSHAPGTSGHNEQFF. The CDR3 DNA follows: TGCGCCAGCAGCCATGCCCCCGGGACTAGCGGTCACAATGAGCAGTTCTTC.

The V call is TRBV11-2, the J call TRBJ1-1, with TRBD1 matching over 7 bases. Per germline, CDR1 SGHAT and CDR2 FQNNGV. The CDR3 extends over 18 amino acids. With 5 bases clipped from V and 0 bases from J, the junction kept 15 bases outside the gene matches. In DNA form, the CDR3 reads TGTGCCAGCAGCGAAACACCAGGGGGGCGTACCATGAACACTGAAGCTTTCTTT. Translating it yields CASSETPGGRTMNTEAFF.

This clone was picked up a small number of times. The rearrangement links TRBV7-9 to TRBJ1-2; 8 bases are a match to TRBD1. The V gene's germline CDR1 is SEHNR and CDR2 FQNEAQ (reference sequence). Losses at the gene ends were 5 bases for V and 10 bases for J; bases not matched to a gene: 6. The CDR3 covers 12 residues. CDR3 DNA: TGTGCCAGCAGCCTTGACAGGGGTAACTACACCTTC. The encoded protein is CASSLDRGNYTF.

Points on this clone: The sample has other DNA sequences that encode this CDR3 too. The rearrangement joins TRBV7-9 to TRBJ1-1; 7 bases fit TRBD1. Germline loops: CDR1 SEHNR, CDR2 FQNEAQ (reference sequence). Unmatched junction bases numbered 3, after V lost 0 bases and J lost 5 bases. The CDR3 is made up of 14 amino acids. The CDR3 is CASSLAQGETEAFF. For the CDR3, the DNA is TGTGCCAGCAGCTTAGCGCAGGGGGAGACTGAAGCTTTCTTT.

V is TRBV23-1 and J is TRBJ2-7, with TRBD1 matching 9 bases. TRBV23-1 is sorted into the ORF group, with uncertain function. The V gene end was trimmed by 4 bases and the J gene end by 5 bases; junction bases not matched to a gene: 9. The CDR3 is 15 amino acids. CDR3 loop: CASSRCGTGSNEQYF. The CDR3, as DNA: TGCGCCAGCAGTCGGTGCGGGACAGGGAGCAACGAGCAGTACTTC.

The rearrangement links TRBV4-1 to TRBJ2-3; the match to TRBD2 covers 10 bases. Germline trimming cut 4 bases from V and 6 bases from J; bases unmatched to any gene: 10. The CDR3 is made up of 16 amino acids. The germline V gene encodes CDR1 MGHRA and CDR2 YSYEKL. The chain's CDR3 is CASSPRYSGGADTQYF. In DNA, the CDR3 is TGCGCCAGCAGCCCCAGGTACAGCGGGGGGGCTGATACGCAGTATTTT.

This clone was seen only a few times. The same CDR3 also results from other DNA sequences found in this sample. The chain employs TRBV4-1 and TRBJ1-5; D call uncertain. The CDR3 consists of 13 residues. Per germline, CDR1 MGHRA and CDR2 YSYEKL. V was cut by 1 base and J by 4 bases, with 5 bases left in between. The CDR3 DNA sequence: TGCGCCAGCAGCCAAGGAACTAATCAGCCCCAGCATTTT. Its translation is CASSQGTNQPQHF.

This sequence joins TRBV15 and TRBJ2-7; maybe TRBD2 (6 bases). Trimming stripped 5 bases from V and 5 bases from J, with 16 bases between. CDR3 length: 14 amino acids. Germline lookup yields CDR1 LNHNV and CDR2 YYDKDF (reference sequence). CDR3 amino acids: CATSPRENSHEQYF. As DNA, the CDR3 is TGTGCCACCAGCCCCCGGGAGAATTCCCACGAGCAGTACTTC.

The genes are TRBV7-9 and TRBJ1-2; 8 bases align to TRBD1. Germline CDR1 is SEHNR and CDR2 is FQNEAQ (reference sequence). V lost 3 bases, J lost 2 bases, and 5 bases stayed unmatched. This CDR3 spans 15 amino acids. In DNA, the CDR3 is TGTGCCAGCAGCTTCCTGACAGGGGAGAACTATGGCTACACCTTC. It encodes CASSFLTGENYGYTF.

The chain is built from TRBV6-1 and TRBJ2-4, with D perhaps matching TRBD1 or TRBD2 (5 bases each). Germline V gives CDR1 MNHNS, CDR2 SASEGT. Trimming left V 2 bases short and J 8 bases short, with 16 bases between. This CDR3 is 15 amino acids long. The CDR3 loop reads CASSELRGAVDIQYF. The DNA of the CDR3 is TGTGCCAGCAGTGAATTGAGGGGTGCAGTAGACATTCAGTACTTC.

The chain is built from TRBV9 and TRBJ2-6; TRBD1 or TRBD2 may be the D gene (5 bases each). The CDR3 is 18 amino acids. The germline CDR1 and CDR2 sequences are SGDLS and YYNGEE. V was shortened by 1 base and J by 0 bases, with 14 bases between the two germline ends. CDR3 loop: CASSVSGRTGSGANVLTF. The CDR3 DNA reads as TGTGCCAGCAGCGTATCGGGGCGGACCGGCTCTGGGGCCAACGTCCTGACTTTC.

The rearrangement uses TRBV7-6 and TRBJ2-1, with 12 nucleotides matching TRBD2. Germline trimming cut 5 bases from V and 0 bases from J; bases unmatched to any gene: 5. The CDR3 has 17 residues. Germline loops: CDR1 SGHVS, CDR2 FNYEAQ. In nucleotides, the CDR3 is TGTGCCAGCAGCCGGACTAGCGGGGCCGTCTCCTACAATGAGCAGTTCTTC. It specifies CASSRTSGAVSYNEQFF. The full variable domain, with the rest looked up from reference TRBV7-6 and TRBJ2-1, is GAGVSQSPRYKVTKRGQDVALRCDPISGHVSLYWYRQALGQGPEFLTYFNYEAQQDKSGLPNDRFSAERPEGSISTLTIQRTEQRDSAMYRCASSRTSGAVSYNEQFFGPGTRLTVL.

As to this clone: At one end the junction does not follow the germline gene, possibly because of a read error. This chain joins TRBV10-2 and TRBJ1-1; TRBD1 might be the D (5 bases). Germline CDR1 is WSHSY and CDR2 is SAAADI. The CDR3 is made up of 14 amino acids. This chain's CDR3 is CASRESGLDTEAFF. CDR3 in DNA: TGCGCCAGCAGAGAGTCAGGGTTGGACACTGAAGCTTTCTTT.

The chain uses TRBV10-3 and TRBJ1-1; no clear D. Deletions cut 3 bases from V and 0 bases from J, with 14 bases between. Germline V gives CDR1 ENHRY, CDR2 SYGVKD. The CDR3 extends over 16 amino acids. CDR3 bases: TGTGCCATCAGTGACCCTTACAGTGAGGTGAACACTGAAGCTTTCTTT. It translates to CAISDPYSEVNTEAFF.

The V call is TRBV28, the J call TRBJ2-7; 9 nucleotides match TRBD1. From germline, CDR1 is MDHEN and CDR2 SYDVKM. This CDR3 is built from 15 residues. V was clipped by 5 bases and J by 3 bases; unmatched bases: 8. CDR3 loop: CASSPAGTGNYEQYF. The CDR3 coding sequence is TGTGCCAGCAGTCCCGCCGGGACAGGGAACTACGAGCAGTACTTC.

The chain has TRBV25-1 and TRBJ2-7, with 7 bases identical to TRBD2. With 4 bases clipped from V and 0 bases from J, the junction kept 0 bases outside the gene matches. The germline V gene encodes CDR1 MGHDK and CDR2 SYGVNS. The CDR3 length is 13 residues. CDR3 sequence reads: CASSASGSYEQYF. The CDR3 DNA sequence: TGTGCCAGCAGTGCTAGCGGCTCCTACGAGCAGTACTTC.

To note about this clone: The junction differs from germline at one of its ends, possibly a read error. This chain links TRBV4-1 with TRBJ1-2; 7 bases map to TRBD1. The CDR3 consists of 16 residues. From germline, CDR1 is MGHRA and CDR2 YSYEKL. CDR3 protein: CASNQKEGARGYGYTF. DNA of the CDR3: TGCGCCAGCAACCAAAAGGAGGGGGCGCGGGGCTATGGCTACACCTTC.

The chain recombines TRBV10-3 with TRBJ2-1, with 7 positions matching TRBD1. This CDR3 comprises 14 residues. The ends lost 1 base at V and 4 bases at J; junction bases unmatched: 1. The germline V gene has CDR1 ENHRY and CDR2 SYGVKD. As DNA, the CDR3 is TGTGCCATCAGTGAGTGGGACAGTTACAATGAGCAGTTCTTC. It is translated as CAISEWDSYNEQFF.

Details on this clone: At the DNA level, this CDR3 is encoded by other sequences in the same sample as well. The CDR3 reads CASSAGGGSSYEQYF. The CDR3 DNA sequence: TGTGCCAGCAGCGCGGGGGGCGGGAGCTCCTACGAGCAGTACTTC. The chain has TRBV9 and TRBJ2-7; possibly TRBD2 for D (7 bases). Trimming left V 3 bases short and J 0 bases short, with 13 bases between. The CDR3 extends over 15 amino acids. The V gene's germline CDR1 is SGDLS and CDR2 YYNGEE.

This chain's CDR3 is CASSQDPGQGYGYTF. CDR3 in DNA: TGCGCCAGCAGCCAAGACCCGGGACAGGGATATGGCTACACCTTC. This chain connects TRBV4-1 to TRBJ1-2; TRBD1 matches 9 bases. The CDR3 loop spans 15 amino acids. The ends lost 0 bases at V and 5 bases at J; junction bases unmatched: 4. CDR1 and CDR2 from the germline V gene are MGHRA and YSYEKL.

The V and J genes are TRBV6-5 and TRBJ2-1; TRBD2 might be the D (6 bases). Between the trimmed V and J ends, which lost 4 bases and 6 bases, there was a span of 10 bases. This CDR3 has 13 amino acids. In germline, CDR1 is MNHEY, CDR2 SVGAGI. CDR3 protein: CASSFGTGNEQFF. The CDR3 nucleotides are TGTGCCAGCAGTTTCGGGACTGGCAATGAGCAGTTCTTC.